Presented here are 15 T cell receptor beta chains from one specimen sequenced in a study of shared clonotypes between healthy human individuals. Here immunoSEQ multiplex PCR was the method, and the copy in TCRdb shows in-frame clones only, minus some. The data show about a million clones, about 75% seen once. The sequencing sample was made of memory CD4+ T cells sorted from blood. The subset: CD45RA-negative fraction. The receptors stem from a man in his late teens or twenties in good health.

This rearrangement joins TRBV5-1 to TRBJ1-1; D is uncertain. With 5 bases removed from V and 2 bases from J, the gap between germline ends came to 13 bases. The germline V gene encodes CDR1 SGHRS and CDR2 YFSETQ. The CDR3 spans 14 residues. DNA for the CDR3: TGCGCCAGCAGAGGAGGGTCTATCAACACTGAAGCTTTCTTT. This encodes CASRGGSINTEAFF. The whole variable domain, remainder taken from reference TRBV5-1 and TRBJ1-1, is KAGVTQTPRYLIKTRGQQVTLSCSPISGHRSVSWYQQTPGQGLQFLFEYFSETQRNKGNFPGRFSGRQFSNSRSEMNVSTLELGDSALYLCASRGGSINTEAFFGQGTRLTVV.

The rearrangement uses TRBV2 and TRBJ1-2; 10 bases align to TRBD1. Trimming removed 6 bases from V and 7 bases from J; junction bases left unmatched: 8. The CDR3 has 14 amino acids. Germline V gene lookup returns CDR1 SNHLY and CDR2 FYNNEI. CDR3 residues: CASRTQTGGVGYTF. CDR3 DNA: TGTGCCAGCAGAACCCAGACAGGGGGCGTTGGCTACACCTTC.

This clone was observed a handful of times. The chain uses TRBV18 and TRBJ2-7, with D possibly being TRBD1 (6 bases). Trimming took off 4 bases at V and 3 bases at J, with 10 bases between the two ends. Germline CDR1 KGHSH, CDR2 LQKENI. The CDR3 is 13 residues long. The CDR3 DNA follows: TGTGCCAGCTCACTCGGGACATACTACGAGCAGTACTTC. Its protein is CASSLGTYYEQYF.

This sequence joins TRBV6-5 and TRBJ2-2; TRBD1 aligns across 8 bases. CDR3 size: 15 residues. The V gene end was trimmed by 6 bases and the J gene end by 3 bases; junction bases not matched to a gene: 6. Germline assignment: CDR1 MNHEY and CDR2 SVGAGI. CDR3: CASSLSTGDTGELFF. DNA of the CDR3: TGTGCCAGCAGCCTTTCGACAGGGGACACCGGGGAGCTGTTTTTT.

J is TRBJ2-2 and V is TRBV5-6, with D possibly matching TRBD2 (5 bases). Per germline, CDR1 SGHDT and CDR2 YYEEEE. CDR3 size: 18 residues. With 5 bases removed from V and 1 base from J, the gap between germline ends came to 21 bases. Here the CDR3 reads CASSREPFGLMNTGELFF. The CDR3 nucleotides are TGTGCCAGCAGTCGCGAGCCCTTCGGACTGATGAACACCGGGGAGCTGTTTTTT.

The chain uses TRBV2 and TRBJ2-1; D remains ambiguous. The germline V gene encodes CDR1 SNHLY and CDR2 FYNNEI. The CDR3 runs to 17 residues. Between the trimmed V and J ends, which lost 1 base and 5 bases, there was a span of 18 bases. CDR3 in amino acids: CASSEGYGRGPHNEQFF. CDR3 nucleotides: TGTGCCAGCAGTGAAGGGTATGGGCGTGGACCGCACAATGAGCAGTTCTTC.

The chain combines TRBV30 with TRBJ2-2, with 15 bases that match TRBD2. CDR1 and CDR2 from the germline V gene are GTSNPN and SVGIG (reference sequence). V shed 3 bases and J 2 bases; nucleotides not matched to a gene: 7. The CDR3 runs 18 residues. Written as DNA, the CDR3 is TGTGCCTGGAGCGCCCCGGGACTAGCGGGAGGAAACACCGGGGAGCTGTTTTTT. It encodes CAWSAPGLAGGNTGELFF.

This chain links TRBV19 with TRBJ1-5; a weak D match, TRBD1 (6 bases). The CDR3 extends over 19 amino acids. The germline gives CDR1 LNHDA, CDR2 SQIVND (reference sequence). The V gene lost 0 bases and the J gene lost 0 bases, with 18 bases spanning the gap. In nucleotides, the CDR3 is TGTGCCAGTAGTATAGAAATGGCTGATGGGACATATAGCAATCAGCCCCAGCATTTT. It specifies CASSIEMADGTYSNQPQHF.

This chain uses TRBV7-2 with TRBJ2-1; D gene uncertain. V gave up 1 base and J gave up 8 bases, with 6 bases separating them. The CDR3 length is 12 residues. Germline CDR1 is SGHTA and CDR2 is FQGNSA. CDR3 sequence: CASSLVSHEQFF. CDR3 DNA sequence: TGTGCCAGCAGCTTAGTAAGCCATGAGCAGTTCTTC.

The genes are TRBV4-3 and TRBJ1-6, with 7 bases matching TRBD1. V trimming: 4 bases; J trimming: 9 bases; junction bases outside the gene matches: 15. Per germline, CDR1 LGHNA and CDR2 YSLEER. The CDR3 has 17 amino acids. The CDR3 region is CASSPSVTDRVPSPLHF. The CDR3 bases are TGCGCCAGCAGCCCCTCGGTAACTGACAGGGTGCCTTCACCCCTCCACTTT.

The chain links TRBV6-5 to TRBJ2-7; D unclear. The ends were cut back, 6 bases at V and 3 bases at J, with 12 bases in the middle. Germline-derived CDR1 and CDR2 are MNHEY and SVGAGI. The CDR3 spans 13 residues. The CDR3 bases are TGTGCCAGCAGGAATTCCTTAGACTACGAGCAGTACTTC. This encodes CASRNSLDYEQYF.

This clone was seen more than once but under ten times. V and J are TRBV27 and TRBJ2-2, with D possibly matching TRBD1 (9 bases). V lost 7 bases and J 5 bases, leaving 20 bases between the germline ends. Per germline, CDR1 MNHEY and CDR2 SMNVEV (reference sequence). The CDR3 contains 16 residues. As DNA, the CDR3 is TGTGCCAGCACCTCGGGGGGGACAGGGAGGACCGGGGAGCTGTTTTTT. It translates to CASTSGGTGRTGELFF.

V and J are TRBV30 and TRBJ1-1; D perhaps matches TRBD1 (5 bases). V was shortened by 2 bases and J by 10 bases, with 11 bases between the two germline ends. The germline gives CDR1 GTSNPN, CDR2 SVGIG (reference sequence). The CDR3 covers 11 residues. CDR3: CAWSPQGGAFF. In DNA, the CDR3 is TGTGCCTGGAGTCCCCAGGGAGGAGCTTTCTTT. The whole variable domain, remainder taken from reference TRBV30 and TRBJ1-1, is SQTIHQWPATLVQPVGSPLSLECTVEGTSNPNLYWYRQAAGRGLQLLFYSVGIGQISSEVPQNLSASRPQDRQFILSSKKLLLSDSGFYLCAWSPQGGAFFGQGTRLTVV.

The rearrangement uses TRBV28 and TRBJ1-1, with 10 bases that match TRBD1. The V gene's germline CDR1 is MDHEN and CDR2 SYDVKM. V lost 3 bases to trimming and J lost 5 bases; unmatched junction nucleotides: 9. The CDR3 sequence is 16 residues long. As DNA, the CDR3 is TGTGCCAGCAGTTTGGGGGACAGGGGAGGGAGAACTGAAGCTTTCTTT. Its protein product is CASSLGDRGGRTEAFF.

The V and J genes are TRBV27 and TRBJ2-1; D is possibly TRBD1 (6 bases). The V gene's germline CDR1 is MNHEY and CDR2 SMNVEV (reference sequence). Trimming cost V 4 bases and J 6 bases, with 19 bases left between them. The CDR3 sequence is 16 residues long. As DNA, the CDR3 is TGTGCCAGCAGTTCTATTATAGGGGCAGGGGCCAATGAGCAGTTCTTC. This translates into CASSSIIGAGANEQFF.